This is a list of T cell receptor beta chains from one sample in a study of breast tumors, draining lymph nodes, adjacent tissues. TCRdb re-called the multiplex PCR reads with MiXCR, one entry per CDR3 protein. This table holds 75,000 to 100,000 distinct CDR3 sequences, 15% to 20% found once. Sequenced input: axillary lymph node tissue. The receptors were sampled from a female donor with breast cancer. Some clones in this sample may be carry-over from other donors' samples. Each CDR3 is given with its conserved first and last residue. D genes are given only for firm matches. Expanded clones get a size class; other rows say once, few or many, or leave the size out.

D,size,J,V,DNA,CDR3
TRBD1,many,TRBJ2-2,TRBV7-8,TGTGCCAGCAGCTTACGGACAGGGTTAGGCGGGGAGCTGTTTTTT,CASSLRTGLGGELFF
.,many,TRBJ2-2,TRBV20-1,TGCAGTGCTAGAGATGGAAAAGGAGGGAATCGGGCCGGGGAGCTGTTTTTT,CSARDGKGGNRAGELFF
TRBD2,many,TRBJ2-1,TRBV7-3,TGTGCCAGCAGCCTCGGGACTAGCGGGAGGTTTGGCAATGAGCAGTTCTTC,CASSLGTSGRFGNEQFF
TRBD1,.,TRBJ2-1,TRBV11-1,TGTGCCAGCAGCTTCCCGGGACAGATCTACAATGGGCAGTTCTTC,CASSFPGQIYNGQFF
TRBD1,many,TRBJ2-3,TRBV7-2,TGTGCCAGCAAACCCCCGACAGGGGTGACAGATACGCAGTATTTT,CASKPPTGVTDTQYF
.,many,TRBJ2-1,TRBV20-1,TGCAGTGCTATCGGGCCTCGGAGATGGGGCAATGAGCAGTTCTTC,CSAIGPRRWGNEQFF
.,.,TRBJ2-7,TRBV28,TGTGCCAGCAGTTTAAGGGGACACTCCTACGAGCAGTACTTC,CASSLRGHSYEQYF
.,once,TRBJ2-6,TRBV6-5,TGTGCCAGCGGCCCTTCTGGGGCCAACGTCCTGACTTTC,CASGPSGANVLTF
.,many,TRBJ1-2,TRBV2,TGTGCCAGCAGTTTCGAGACGGAGGGTGGCTACACCTTC,CASSFETEGGYTF
TRBD1,many,TRBJ1-4,TRBV7-2,TGTGCCAGCAGCAAATACAGGGGGCGCGGTGAAAAACTGTTTTTT,CASSKYRGRGEKLFF